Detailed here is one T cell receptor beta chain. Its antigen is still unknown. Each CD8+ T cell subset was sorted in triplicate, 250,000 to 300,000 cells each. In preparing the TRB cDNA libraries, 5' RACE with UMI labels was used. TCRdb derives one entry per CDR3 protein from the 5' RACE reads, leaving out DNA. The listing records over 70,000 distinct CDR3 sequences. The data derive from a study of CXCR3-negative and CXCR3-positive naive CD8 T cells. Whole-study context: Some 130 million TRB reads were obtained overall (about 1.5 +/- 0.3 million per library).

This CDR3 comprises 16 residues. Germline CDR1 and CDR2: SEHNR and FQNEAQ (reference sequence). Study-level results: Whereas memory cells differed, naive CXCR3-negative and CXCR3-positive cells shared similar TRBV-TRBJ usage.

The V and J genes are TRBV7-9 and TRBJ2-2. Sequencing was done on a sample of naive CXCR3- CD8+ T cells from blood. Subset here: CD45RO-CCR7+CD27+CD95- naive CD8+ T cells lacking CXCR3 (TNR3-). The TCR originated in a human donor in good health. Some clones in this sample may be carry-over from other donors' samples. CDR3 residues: CASSPLVRGDTGELFF.